This T cell receptor (beta chain) was recorded in a study of shared clonotypes between healthy human individuals. Study outcomes and limitations: The small donor group covered limited genetic and exposure diversity.

As regards this clone: The target antigen is unknown.

Germline V gene sequence: CDR1 SGDLS, CDR2 YYNGEE. CDR3 length equals 15 residues. Trimming pared 0 bases from V and 2 bases from J, leaving 12 bases between. Deep-level running was used for the assay. Across several immunoSEQ plates, the genomic DNA of each subset was split evenly. Repertoires were generated with immunoSEQ multiplex PCR, while TCRdb's copy carries only in-frame clones and drops some. The sample lists about 520,000 clones; 81% were seen once. Sequenced input: PBMCs. The chain has TRBV9 and TRBJ2-7, with a tentative D call TRBD2 (6 bases). The TCR comes from a woman in her forties in good health. Some clones in this sample may be carry-over from other donors' samples. CDR3 coding DNA: TGTGCCAGCAGCGTAGGAGTGGGACTTACCTACGAGCAGTACTTC. It translates to CASSVGVGLTYEQYF.